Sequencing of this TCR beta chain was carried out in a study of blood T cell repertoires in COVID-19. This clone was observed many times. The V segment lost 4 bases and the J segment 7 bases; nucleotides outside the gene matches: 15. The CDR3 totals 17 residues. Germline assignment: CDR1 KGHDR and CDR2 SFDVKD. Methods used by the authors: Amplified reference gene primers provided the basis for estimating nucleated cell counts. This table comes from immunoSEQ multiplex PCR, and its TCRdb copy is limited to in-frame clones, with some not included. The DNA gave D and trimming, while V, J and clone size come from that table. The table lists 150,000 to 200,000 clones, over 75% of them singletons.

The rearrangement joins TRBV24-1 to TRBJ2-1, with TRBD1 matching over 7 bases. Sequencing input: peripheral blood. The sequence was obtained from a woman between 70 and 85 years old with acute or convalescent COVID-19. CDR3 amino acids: CATSESYGQVGSNEQFF. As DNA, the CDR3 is TGTGCCACCAGTGAGTCCTATGGACAGGTCGGATCAAATGAGCAGTTCTTC.